One and the same sample provided the 18 T cell receptor beta chains below, sequenced in a study of blood T cell repertoires in COVID-19. Data came from immunoSEQ multiplex PCR; TCRdb stores just in-frame clones and leaves some out. Of a few hundred thousand clones listed, approximately 90% were seen once; the top ten hold roughly 0.87%. Sequenced material: peripheral blood. Source of these receptors: a man younger than 30 with COVID-19, enrolled during active disease.

This rearrangement joins TRBV10-2 to TRBJ1-1; 7 nucleotides align to TRBD1. The germline V gene has CDR1 WSHSY and CDR2 SAAADI. J was trimmed by 4 bases and V by 7 bases; bases with no gene match: 6. CDR3 length: 13 residues. For the CDR3, the DNA is TGCGCCAGCACCTTGACAGGGATCACTGAAGCTTTCTTT. Translating gives CASTLTGITEAFF.

The V and J genes are TRBV5-1 and TRBJ2-1; no clear D gene. The germline V gene encodes CDR1 SGHRS and CDR2 YFSETQ. V gave up 0 bases and J gave up 7 bases, with 17 bases separating them. CDR3 length: 16 residues. CDR3 DNA: TGCGCCAGCAGCTTGGCGGTCAACTCCCCGTCAAATGAGCAGTTCTTC. Encoded protein: CASSLAVNSPSNEQFF.

The chain employs TRBV6-4 and TRBJ2-6; possibly TRBD1 for D (6 bases). This CDR3 has 16 residues. Trimming took 6 bases from V and 0 from J, leaving 12 bases between them. Germline CDR1 reads MRHNA; CDR2 reads SNTAGT. In DNA, the CDR3 is TGTGCCAGCAGCCGGGACACATACTCTGGGGCCAACGTCCTGACTTTC. Protein product: CASSRDTYSGANVLTF.

The CDR3, as DNA: TGTGCCAGCAGCTTAGCCCTCTTTCGAGCGGGAAGGACCGGGGAGCTGTTTTTT. It is translated as CASSLALFRAGRTGELFF. The chain links TRBV7-6 to TRBJ2-2, with 7 bases identical to TRBD2. Germline values: CDR1 SGHVS, CDR2 FNYEAQ. CDR3 length: 18 residues. V was clipped by 0 bases and J by 5 bases; unmatched bases: 12. The entire variable domain, with the rest obtained from reference TRBV7-6 and TRBJ2-2, is as follows: GAGVSQSPRYKVTKRGQDVALRCDPISGHVSLYWYRQALGQGPEFLTYFNYEAQQDKSGLPNDRFSAERPEGSISTLTIQRTEQRDSAMYRCASSLALFRAGRTGELFFGEGSRLTVL.

The V call is TRBV4-2, the J call TRBJ1-5, with D possibly being TRBD1 (5 bases). Germline assignment: CDR1 LGHNA and CDR2 YNFKEQ. V was clipped by 6 bases and J by 0 bases, with 18 bases between them. The CDR3 loop spans 17 amino acids. The CDR3 DNA follows: TGTGCCAGCAGTGCCAATCCCGGACAAAATAGCAATCAGCCCCAGCATTTT. This sequence encodes CASSANPGQNSNQPQHF.

The rearrangement joins TRBV28 to TRBJ1-3; 8 nucleotides match TRBD1. The CDR3 covers 14 residues. V lost 7 bases and J lost 4; bases outside the gene matches: 6. Per the germline V gene, CDR1 is MDHEN and CDR2 is SYDVKM. DNA of the CDR3: TGTGCCAGCACCTCGACAGGGGAAGGAAACACCATATATTTT. Encoded protein: CASTSTGEGNTIYF.

The J gene is TRBJ1-1, the V gene TRBV19; 9 bases align to TRBD1. The trim removed 4 bases at V and 4 bases at J, leaving 7 bases unmatched. The CDR3 is made up of 15 amino acids. Germline V gene sequence: CDR1 LNHDA, CDR2 SQIVND (reference sequence). Written as DNA, the CDR3 is TGTGCCAGTAGTACCTCGACAGGGGGAGGCACTGAAGCTTTCTTT. Translating it yields CASSTSTGGGTEAFF. Based on the CDR3 plus reference TRBV19 and TRBJ1-1, the full variable domain is DGGITQSPKYLFRKEGQNVTLSCEQNLNHDAMYWYRQDPGQGLRLIYYSQIVNDFQKGDIAEGYSVSREKKESFPLTVTSAQKNPTAFYLCASSTSTGGGTEAFFGQGTRLTVV.

The gene calls are TRBV27 and TRBJ2-1, with D perhaps matching TRBD2 (5 bases). The length of the CDR3 is 15 residues. The germline gives CDR1 MNHEY, CDR2 SMNVEV (reference sequence). V was clipped by 3 bases and J by 6 bases, with 15 bases between them. The CDR3 nucleotides read TGTGCCAGCAGTTTGCTGACGGGGTCCGGCAATGAGCAGTTCTTC. It encodes CASSLLTGSGNEQFF.

The rearrangement joins TRBV10-3 to TRBJ1-1; 7 nucleotides match TRBD1. This CDR3 is built from 12 residues. CDR1 and CDR2 from the germline V gene are ENHRY and SYGVKD. The ends lost 5 bases at V and 3 bases at J; junction bases unmatched: 0. The CDR3 loop reads CAISQGDTEAFF. DNA for the CDR3: TGTGCCATCAGTCAGGGGGACACTGAAGCTTTCTTT.

This clone was picked up one time. This chain uses TRBV24-1 with TRBJ2-3; 10 positions agree with TRBD1. The CDR3 covers 23 residues. Trimming cost V 3 bases and J 1 base; bases outside gene matches: 24. The germline CDR1 and CDR2 sequences are KGHDR and SFDVKD. The chain's CDR3 is CATSDPGTGDLRSMLPGTDTQYF. The CDR3 nucleotides read TGTGCCACCAGTGATCCCGGGACAGGGGACCTTAGATCAATGCTACCGGGCACAGATACGCAGTATTTT.

The V and J genes are TRBV27 and TRBJ2-3; D is possibly TRBD2 (7 bases). The length of the CDR3 is 16 residues. Per the germline V gene, CDR1 is MNHEY and CDR2 is SMNVEV (reference sequence). With 2 bases removed from V and 1 base from J, the gap between germline ends came to 13 bases. CDR3 protein: CASSLIGGRRTDTQYF. In DNA form, the CDR3 reads TGTGCCAGCAGTTTAATCGGGGGGCGCCGCACAGATACGCAGTATTTT.

The V gene is TRBV5-4, the J gene TRBJ2-1; D might be TRBD1 (5 bases). V was shortened by 5 bases and J by 0 bases, with 12 bases between the two germline ends. The CDR3 has 15 amino acids. Per germline, CDR1 SGHNT and CDR2 YYREEE (reference sequence). The CDR3 reads CASSTDISSYNEQFF. CDR3 nucleotides: TGTGCCAGCAGTACGGACATCAGCTCCTACAATGAGCAGTTCTTC.

On this clone itself: Distinct nucleotide sequences in the sample also encode this CDR3. The chain is built from TRBV6-5 and TRBJ1-2; TRBD1 matches 8 bases. The CDR3 covers 13 residues. After removal of 6 bases from V and 8 bases from J, the junction contained 8 bases not matched to a gene. Germline assignment: CDR1 MNHEY and CDR2 SVGAGI. The CDR3 DNA sequence: TGTGCCAGCAGCCCAGGACAGGGTGGAGGCTACACCTTC. Protein sequence: CASSPGQGGGYTF.

In this sample, this clone turned up a few times. V and J are TRBV14 and TRBJ1-1; D gene uncertain. The CDR3 runs 14 residues. V lost 6 bases and J 2 bases, leaving 13 bases between the germline ends. From germline, CDR1 is SGHDN and CDR2 FVKESK. Here the CDR3 DNA reads TGTGCCAGCAGGGGAGCGGGGAGCAACACTGAAGCTTTCTTT. It translates to CASRGAGSNTEAFF.

This chain joins TRBV7-6 and TRBJ1-1; TRBD1 is a possible D gene (5 bases). V lost 5 bases to trimming and J lost 2 bases, with 12 bases between them. Germline CDR1 and CDR2: SGHVS and FNYEAQ. The CDR3 extends over 14 amino acids. DNA for the CDR3: TGTGCCAGCAGCGCGGACACATCTAACACTGAAGCTTTCTTT. Translation: CASSADTSNTEAFF.

The CDR3 region is CASSESGTSYNEQFF. The CDR3 DNA is TGTGCCAGCAGTGAAAGCGGGACTTCCTACAATGAGCAGTTCTTC. The J gene is TRBJ2-1, the V gene TRBV6-1; 7 positions match TRBD2. CDR1 and CDR2 (germline): MNHNS, SASEGT. The CDR3 has 15 amino acids. The junction had 2 bases not matched to a gene; V was cut back by 2 bases and J by 1 base.

This clone came up once. The chain combines TRBV6-5 with TRBJ2-7; 7 bases agree with TRBD1. The germline V gene encodes CDR1 MNHEY and CDR2 SVGAGI. With 8 bases clipped from V and 0 bases from J, the junction kept 7 bases outside the gene matches. The CDR3 runs 14 residues. For the CDR3, the DNA is TGTGCCAGCGAGACAGGGAAGAGCTCCTACGAGCAGTACTTC. This encodes CASETGKSSYEQYF.

The CDR3 nucleotides read TGTGCCAGCAGTTACTCTGCCCGGACAGGGAATTCACCCCTCCACTTT. It codes for CASSYSARTGNSPLHF. The chain is built from TRBV6-6 and TRBJ1-6, with TRBD1 matching over 8 bases. The ends lost 0 bases at V and 7 bases at J; junction bases unmatched: 5. Germline CDR1 is MNHNY and CDR2 is SVGAGI (reference sequence). The CDR3 contains 16 residues.